The clone carrying this T cell receptor beta chain was counted only a few times. Its antigen is undetermined. This entry belongs to a study of graft-versus-host responses after intestinal transplantation. Overall study: Anti-thymocyte globulin was used for induction in all recipients, who then took tacrolimus and steroids for two to four years. Overall study findings and caveats: GvH clones detected in recipient marrow included some appearing first in ileum or blood. Levels of circulating GvH clones at their peak were associated with early post-transplant HvG declines.

Assay used: immunoSEQ multiplex PCR; TCRdb lists only in-frame clones, some missing. The sample consists of about 100,000 clones, over 80% of them appearing once. V was trimmed by 3 bases and J by 2 bases, leaving 7 bases between them. The germline V gene has CDR1 MGHRA and CDR2 YSYEKL. This CDR3 has 14 amino acids. This chain links TRBV4-1 with TRBJ1-4; tentative D call: TRBD1 (6 bases). The source was unstimulated CD4+ T cells sorted from spleen or lymph node cells, collected before transplant. The clonotype comes from a human donor who was the organ donor for an intestinal transplant. CDR3 sequence reads: CASSQGATNEKLFF. The CDR3 DNA reads TGCGCCAGCAGCCAGGGGGCGACTAATGAAAAACTGTTTTTT.